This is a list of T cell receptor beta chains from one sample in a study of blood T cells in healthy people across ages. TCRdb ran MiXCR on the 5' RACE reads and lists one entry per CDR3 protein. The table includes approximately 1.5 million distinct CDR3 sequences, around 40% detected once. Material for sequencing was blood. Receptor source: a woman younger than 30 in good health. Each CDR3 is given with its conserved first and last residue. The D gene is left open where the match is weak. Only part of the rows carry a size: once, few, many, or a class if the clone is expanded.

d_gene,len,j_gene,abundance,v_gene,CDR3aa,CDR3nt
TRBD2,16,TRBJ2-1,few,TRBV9,CASSVGGGGTYNEQFF,TGTGCCAGCAGCGTAGGGGGCGGGGGGACCTACAATGAGCAGTTCTTC
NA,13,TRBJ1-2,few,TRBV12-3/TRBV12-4,CASSLSTAVSYTF,TGTGCCAGCAGTTTAAGCACCGCGGTGAGCTACACCTTC
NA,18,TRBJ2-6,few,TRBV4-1,CASSQAVTVNSGANVLTF,TGCGCCAGCAGCCAAGCGGTAACAGTGAATTCTGGGGCCAACGTCCTGACTTTC
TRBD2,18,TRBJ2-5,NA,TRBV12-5,CASGLVGRGLAVQETQYF,TGTGCTAGTGGTTTGGTAGGAAGGGGACTAGCGGTACAAGAGACCCAGTACTTC
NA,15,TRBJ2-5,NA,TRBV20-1,CSARDGAGLGETQYF,TGCAGTGCTAGAGATGGGGCGGGACTTGGGGAGACCCAGTACTTC
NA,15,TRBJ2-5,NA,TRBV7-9,CASSSLGAGCNEQYF,TGTGCCAGCAGCTCCCTGGGGGCGGGCTGCAATGAGCAGTACTTC
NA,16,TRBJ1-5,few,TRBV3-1,CASSLGGPGTNQPQHF,TGTGCCAGCAGCCTAGGGGGACCGGGAACCAATCAGCCCCAGCATTTT
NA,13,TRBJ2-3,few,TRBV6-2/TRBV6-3,CASSSIPQDTQYF,TGTGCCAGCAGTTCGATCCCTCAGGATACGCAGTATTTT
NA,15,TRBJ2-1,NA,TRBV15,CATSWPGVKNNEQFF,TGTGCCACCAGCTGGCCCGGGGTTAAGAACAATGAGCAGTTCTTC
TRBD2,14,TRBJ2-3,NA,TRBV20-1,CSARSGVFPDTQYF,TGCAGTGCTAGAAGCGGGGTGTTCCCAGATACGCAGTATTTT
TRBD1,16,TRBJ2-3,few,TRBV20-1,CSARDSQGRSTDTQYF,TGCAGTGCTAGAGATTCACAGGGGCGGAGCACAGATACGCAGTATTTT
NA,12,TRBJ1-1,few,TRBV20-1,CSANLRGTEAFF,TGCAGTGCTAACCTCAGGGGAACTGAAGCTTTCTTT
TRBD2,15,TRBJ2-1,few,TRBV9,CASSASLADYNEQFF,TGTGCCAGCAGCGCCTCACTAGCGGACTACAATGAGCAGTTCTTC
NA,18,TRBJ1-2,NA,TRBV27,CASSSYPPGTVGNYGYTF,TGTGCCAGCAGTTCCTATCCTCCCGGGACGGTGGGCAACTATGGCTACACCTTC
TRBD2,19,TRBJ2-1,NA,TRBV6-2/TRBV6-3,CASSYSRGSGVRSYNEQFF,TGTGCCAGCAGTTACTCGAGGGGTAGCGGGGTCCGCTCCTACAATGAGCAGTTCTTC
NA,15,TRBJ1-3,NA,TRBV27,CASSLSPGSGNTIYF,TGTGCCAGCAGTTTAAGTCCTGGTTCTGGAAACACCATATATTTT
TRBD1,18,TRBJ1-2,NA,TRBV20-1,CSARDLGQDISLLYGYTF,TGCAGTGCTAGAGATCTAGGACAGGATATTTCCCTTCTCTATGGCTACACCTTC
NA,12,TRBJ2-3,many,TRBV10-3,CAISESDRVEYF,TGTGCCATCAGTGAGTCGGATAGGGTTGAGTATTTT
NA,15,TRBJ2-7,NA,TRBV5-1,CASSLGFSSYNEQYF,TGCGCCAGCAGCCTAGGGTTCAGCTCCTACAATGAGCAGTACTTC
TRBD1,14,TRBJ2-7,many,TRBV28,CASREGQGIYEQYF,TGTGCCAGCAGGGAGGGACAGGGAATCTACGAGCAGTACTTC
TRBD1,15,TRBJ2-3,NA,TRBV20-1,CSARDIGTGEDTQYF,TGCAGTGCTAGAGATATCGGGACAGGGGAAGATACGCAGTATTTT
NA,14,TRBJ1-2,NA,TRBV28,CASSLWQTTYGYTF,TGTGCCAGCAGTTTATGGCAGACAACCTATGGCTACACCTTC
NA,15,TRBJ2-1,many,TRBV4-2,CASSQPSNSYNEQFF,TGTGCCAGCAGCCAACCCTCCAATTCCTACAATGAGCAGTTCTTC
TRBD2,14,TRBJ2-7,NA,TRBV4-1,CASSHGGGNNEQYF,TGCGCCAGCAGCCATGGGGGAGGGAACAACGAGCAGTACTTC
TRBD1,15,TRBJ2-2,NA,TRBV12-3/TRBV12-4,CASSAADRGTGELFF,TGTGCCAGCAGCGCTGCGGACAGGGGAACCGGGGAGCTGTTTTTT
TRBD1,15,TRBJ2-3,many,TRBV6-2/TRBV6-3,CASSPSGGRTDTQYF,TGTGCCAGCAGCCCCTCAGGGGGCCGCACAGATACGCAGTATTTT
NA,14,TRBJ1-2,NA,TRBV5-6,CASSVNRRKSGYTF,TGTGCCAGCAGCGTAAACAGGCGAAAGTCGGGCTACACCTTC
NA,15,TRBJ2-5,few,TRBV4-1,CASSQPRMGERTQYF,TGCGCCAGCAGCCAACCTAGGATGGGGGAGAGGACCCAGTACTTC
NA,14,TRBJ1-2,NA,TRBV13,CASSSHDTGSGYTF,TGTGCCAGCAGCTCACACGACACAGGGTCTGGCTACACCTTC
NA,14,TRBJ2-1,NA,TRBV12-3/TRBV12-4,CASSVEVDYNEQFF,TGTGCCAGCAGTGTTGAGGTCGACTACAATGAGCAGTTCTTC
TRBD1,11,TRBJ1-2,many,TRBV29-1,CSVWDSYGYTF,TGCAGCGTTTGGGACAGCTATGGCTACACCTTC
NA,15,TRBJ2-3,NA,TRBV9,CASSVEVWRTDTQYF,TGTGCCAGCAGCGTAGAGGTATGGAGAACAGATACGCAGTATTTT
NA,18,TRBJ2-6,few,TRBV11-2,CASSFARQVWTGANVLTF,TGTGCCAGCAGCTTCGCCCGACAGGTTTGGACTGGGGCCAACGTCCTGACTTTC
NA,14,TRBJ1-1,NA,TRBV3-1,CASSQVQENTEAFF,TGTGCCAGCAGCCAAGTCCAGGAGAACACTGAAGCTTTCTTT
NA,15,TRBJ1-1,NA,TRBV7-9,CASSSAYDTNTEAFF,TGTGCCAGCAGCTCAGCCTACGACACGAACACTGAAGCTTTCTTT
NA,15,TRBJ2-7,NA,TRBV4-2,CASSQDRMEGYEQYF,TGTGCCAGCAGCCAAGATCGTATGGAGGGCTACGAGCAGTACTTC
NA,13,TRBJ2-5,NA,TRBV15,CATSWDRKETQYF,TGTGCCACCAGCTGGGACCGTAAAGAGACCCAGTACTTC
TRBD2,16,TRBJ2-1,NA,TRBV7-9,CASSFLTSGSYNEQFF,TGTGCCAGCAGCTTCCTGACTAGCGGGTCCTACAATGAGCAGTTCTTC
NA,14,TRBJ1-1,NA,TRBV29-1,CSVSTDSLNTEAFF,TGCAGCGTGTCGACCGACAGCCTGAACACTGAAGCTTTCTTT
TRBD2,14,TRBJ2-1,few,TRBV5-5,CASSFVAGVDEQFF,TGTGCCAGCAGCTTTGTAGCGGGAGTAGATGAGCAGTTCTTC
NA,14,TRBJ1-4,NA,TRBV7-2,CASTYTATNEKLFF,TGTGCCAGCACTTACACTGCAACTAATGAAAAACTGTTTTTT
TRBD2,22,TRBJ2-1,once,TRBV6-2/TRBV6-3,CASSYSLHAYLAGGPSYNEQFF,TGTGCCAGCAGTTACTCGCTTCATGCCTATTTAGCGGGGGGGCCCTCCTACAATGAGCAGTTCTTC
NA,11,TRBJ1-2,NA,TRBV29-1,CSVEDTRGYTF,TGCAGCGTTGAAGACACCAGGGGCTACACCTTC
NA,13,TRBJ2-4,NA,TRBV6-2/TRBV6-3,CASSYRDSYIQYF,TGTGCCAGCAGTTACAGGGACTCGTACATTCAGTACTTC
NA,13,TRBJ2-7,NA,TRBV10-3,CAISESGGREQYF,TGTGCCATCAGTGAGTCCGGTGGACGTGAGCAGTACTTC
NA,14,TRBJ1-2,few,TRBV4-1,CASSQARVGYGYTF,TGCGCCAGCAGCCAAGCCAGGGTAGGCTATGGCTACACCTTC
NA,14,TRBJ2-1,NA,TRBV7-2,CASSRSVGNNEQFF,TGTGCCAGCAGCCGTTCCGTCGGAAACAATGAGCAGTTCTTC
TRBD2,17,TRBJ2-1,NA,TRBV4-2,CASSPHGTSGPYNEQFF,TGTGCCAGCAGCCCCCATGGGACTAGCGGACCCTACAATGAGCAGTTCTTC
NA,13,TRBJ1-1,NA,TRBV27,CASGRRMNTEAFF,TGTGCCAGCGGAAGGAGGATGAACACTGAAGCTTTCTTT